The present entry profiles one T cell receptor beta chain with its context. The antigen is unknown. This table comes from immunoSEQ multiplex PCR, and its TCRdb copy is limited to in-frame clones, with some not included. The data hold about 51,000 clones, with 88% observed a single time. This sample stems from a study of PD-L1 blockade in urothelial cancer. Whole-study context: Patients had received 0 to 3 prior chemotherapy regimens. Study-wide results and limits: By 3 weeks, tumor-associated blood clones had expanded more in durable-benefit patients.

The CDR3 consists of 15 residues. Trimming removed 0 bases from V and 4 bases from J, with 12 bases in between. Per the germline V gene, CDR1 is LGHNA and CDR2 is YNFKEQ. The sample's time point: peripheral blood 6 weeks after treatment start. Urothelial carcinoma affected the patients, and it was locally advanced or metastatic. V is TRBV4-2 and J is TRBJ1-2, with a possible D match to TRBD1 (6 bases). The material sequenced was PBMCs, taken around atezolizumab (anti-PD-L1) treatment. This sequence originates from a man aged 55 to 70 with urothelial cancer. The CDR3 region has the DNA TGTGCCAGCAGCCAAGACGGGCAGGGGACCTATGGCTACACCTTC. This gives the protein CASSQDGQGTYGYTF.